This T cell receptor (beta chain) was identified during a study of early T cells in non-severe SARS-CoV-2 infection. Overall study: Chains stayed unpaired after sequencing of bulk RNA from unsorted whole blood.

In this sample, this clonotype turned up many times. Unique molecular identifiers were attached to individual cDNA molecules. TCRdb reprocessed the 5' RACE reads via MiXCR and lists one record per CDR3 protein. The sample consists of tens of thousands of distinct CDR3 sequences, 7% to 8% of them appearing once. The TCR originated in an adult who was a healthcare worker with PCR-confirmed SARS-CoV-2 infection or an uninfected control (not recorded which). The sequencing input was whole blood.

The CDR3 DNA sequence: TGTGCCAGCGAGGGGCAAAGGGGCCAATTGAACACTGAAGCTTTCTTT. Amino acid sequence: CASEGQRGQLNTEAFF. This chain uses TRBV18 with TRBJ1-1; D is possibly TRBD1 (5 bases). This CDR3 contains 16 residues. V was trimmed by 8 bases and J by 0 bases, leaving 19 bases between them. Looked up from germline, CDR1 is KGHSH and CDR2 is LQKENI. Full variable domain (missing parts from reference TRBV18 and TRBJ1-1): NAGVMQNPRHLVRRRGQEARLRCSPMKGHSHVYWYRQLPEEGLKFMVYLQKENIIDESGMPKERFSAEFPKEGPSILRIQQVVRGDSAAYFCASEGQRGQLNTEAFFGQGTRLTVV.